Given below is one T cell receptor (beta chain) in context. This record belongs to a study of CD8+CD57+ T cells in acquired aplastic anemia. The CDR3 has 14 residues. The germline gives CDR1 MGHDK, CDR2 SYGVNS. V was pared by 2 bases and J by 10 bases, with 14 bases between. Using genomic DNA as the template, TCR beta VDJ and CDR3 profiling was carried out. MiXCR, applied by TCRdb to the reads, yields one record per CDR3 protein. The sample lists some 170,000 distinct CDR3 sequences; 71% were seen once. Before being chosen for sequencing, patients had shown CD8+CD57+ cell expansion by flow cytometry. The receptor was isolated from a human donor with aplastic anemia. The chain links TRBV25-1 to TRBJ1-4, with D perhaps TRBD1 (6 bases). Sequenced: sorted CD4+, CD8+, or CD8+CD57+ T cells (not recorded which) from PBMCs. The CDR3 bases are TGTGCCAGCAGTGAAAGAGGGGGAGGTGGAAAACTGTTTTTT. It codes for CASSERGGGGKLFF.